This TCR beta chain emerged from a study of OX40 agonist ivuxolimab in advanced cancers. Study-wide results and limits: Antigen specificity remained undetermined for the expanded peripheral T cells.

As for this clone: What it recognizes is unknown.

The CDR3 is 14 residues long. With 4 bases removed from V and 3 bases from J, the gap between germline ends came to 14 bases. CDR1 and CDR2 from the germline V gene are SGDLS and YYNGEE. TCRdb keeps only in-frame clones here, not all; method: immunoSEQ multiplex PCR. Here the sample spans tens of thousands of clones, 85% to 90% being singletons. On cycle 4 day 1 and cycle 7 day 1, as well as at baseline, blood was sampled. This chain joins TRBV9 and TRBJ2-7, with D possibly being TRBD1 (5 bases). This receptor was obtained from an adult with an advanced solid tumor such as melanoma, head and neck, liver or kidney cancer. The specimen was CD4+ or CD8+ T cells sorted from blood, collected in a trial of the OX40 agonist ivuxolimab. In DNA form, the CDR3 reads TGTGCCAGCAGCCCGACAGTTCCGGGCTACGAGCAGTACTTC. The encoded protein is CASSPTVPGYEQYF.